This T cell receptor (beta chain) was identified in a study of identifying expanded T cells in peripheral blood. This table comes from immunoSEQ multiplex PCR, and its TCRdb copy is limited to in-frame clones, with some not included. The data show approximately 50,000 clones, 82% seen once. V was cut by 6 bases and J by 3 bases, with 14 bases left in between. This CDR3 has 15 residues. Looked up from germline, CDR1 is MNHNS and CDR2 is SASEGT. The receptor's source is a person aged 18 to 70 in good health. The chain links TRBV6-1 to TRBJ2-2; a possible D gene is TRBD1 (6 bases). The specimen sequenced was blood. The DNA for the CDR3 is TGTGCCAGCAGCCAAAGGGACACTTACACCGGGGAGCTGTTTTTT. The encoded protein is CASSQRDTYTGELFF.